The sequence of this T cell receptor beta chain was determined in a study of T-cell memory formation after mild COVID-19. For this clonotype: What it binds is not known.

Study-wide points: CD4/CD8 balance characterized clones contracting day 15 to 85, and CD4+ skew characterized later expanders. Largely, contracting CD4+ clones fell within CM and EM, and contracting CD8+ clones within EMRA. Specificity for SARS-CoV-2 was not confirmed among the second-wave clones peaking on day 37.

Using constant-segment primers, 5'RACE produced TCR alpha and TCR beta cDNA libraries carrying sample barcodes and UMIs. TCRdb analysed the 5' RACE reads with MiXCR anew, one entry per CDR3 protein. Of around 260,000 distinct CDR3 sequences in the sample, roughly 16% are singletons; the top ten hold 22%. This receptor was obtained from a man aged 18 to 35 who had mild COVID-19 (a few samples of this study predate the infection). Cell type and time point are not known. Material: PBMCs or a T cell subset sorted from them (not recorded which).

The CDR3 reads CASSLVPGSTDTQYF. For the CDR3, the DNA is TGTGCCAGCAGCTTAGTGCCGGGGAGCACAGATACGCAGTATTTT. The V call is TRBV11-2, the J call TRBJ2-3; weak D call: TRBD2 (5 bases). V lost 1 base and J 0 bases, leaving 8 bases between the germline ends. The CDR3 spans 15 residues. Germline V gives CDR1 SGHAT, CDR2 FQNNGV.